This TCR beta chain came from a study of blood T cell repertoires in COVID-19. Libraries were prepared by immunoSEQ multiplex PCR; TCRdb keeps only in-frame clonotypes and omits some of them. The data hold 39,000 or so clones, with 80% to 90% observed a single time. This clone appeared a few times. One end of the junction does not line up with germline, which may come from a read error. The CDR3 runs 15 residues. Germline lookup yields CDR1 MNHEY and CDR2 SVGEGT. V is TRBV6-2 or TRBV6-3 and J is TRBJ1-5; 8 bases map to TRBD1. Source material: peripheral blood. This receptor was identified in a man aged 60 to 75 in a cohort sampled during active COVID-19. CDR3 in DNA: TGTGCCATCAGTCGGCCTCAGGGGGCAGGGCAGCCCCAGCATTTT. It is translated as CAISRPQGAGQPQHF.